This entry concerns a single TCR beta chain. The germline gives CDR1 SEHNR, CDR2 FQNEAQ (reference sequence). The CDR3 is made up of 14 amino acids. V was pared by 1 base and J by 0 bases, with 7 bases between. The source of the sample is a study of blood T cell repertoires in COVID-19. Study context: The samples span acute and convalescent COVID-19 from the United States, Italy and Spain. T cells, B-cell-depleted T cells, or PBMCs provided the cDNA or gDNA that served as material.

The repertoire was sequenced with immunoSEQ multiplex PCR; TCRdb's copy has only in-frame clones and lacks some. The sample holds around 140,000 clones; around 90% are singletons and the top ten take 1.5% to 2%. V usage is TRBV7-9 and J usage is TRBJ2-7; D ambiguous. The TCR originated in a man aged 65-85 years with acute or convalescent COVID-19. The sequencing sample was made of peripheral blood. The chain's CDR3 is CASSLVVSSYEQYF. CDR3 bases: TGTGCCAGCAGCTTAGTTGTGAGCTCCTACGAGCAGTACTTC.